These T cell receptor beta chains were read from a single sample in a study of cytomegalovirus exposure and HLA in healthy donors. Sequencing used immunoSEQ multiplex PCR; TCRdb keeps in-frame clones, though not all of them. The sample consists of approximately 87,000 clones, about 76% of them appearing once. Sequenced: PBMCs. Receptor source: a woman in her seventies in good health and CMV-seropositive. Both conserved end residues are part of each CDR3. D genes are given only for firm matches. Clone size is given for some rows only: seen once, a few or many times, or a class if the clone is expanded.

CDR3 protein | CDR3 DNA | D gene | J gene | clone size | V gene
CSATGTGTQYF | TGCAGTGCTACCGGGACTGGGACGCAGTATTTT | . | TRBJ2-3 | . | TRBV20-1
CASSSGQALLYGYTF | TGTGCCAGCAGCTCCGGACAGGCCCTCCTCTATGGCTACACCTTC | TRBD1 | TRBJ1-2 | . | TRBV7-2
CASSPQGAGTEAFF | TGTGCCAGCAGTCCACAGGGGGCTGGAACTGAAGCTTTCTTT | TRBD1 | TRBJ1-1 | . | TRBV6-6
CASSLGQRGSTDTQYF | TGTGCCAGCAGCTTAGGGCAGCGCGGGTCCACAGATACGCAGTATTTT | . | TRBJ2-3 | . | TRBV11-3
CASSQGRTRQYF | TGTGCCAGCAGCCAAGGCAGGACTCGACAGTACTTC | . | TRBJ2-7 | . | TRBV14
CASSLRSSSITNEQFF | TGTGCCAGCAGCTTAAGGTCTAGCTCCATAACCAATGAGCAGTTCTTC | . | TRBJ2-1 | . | TRBV7-9
CASRTGTSGVLSYNEQFF | TGTGCCAGCAGGACCGGGACTAGCGGTGTTTTATCCTACAATGAGCAGTTCTTC | TRBD2 | TRBJ2-1 | once | TRBV2
CASSFGPTGYEQYF | TGCGCCAGCAGCTTCGGTCCCACAGGCTACGAGCAGTACTTC | . | TRBJ2-7 | . | TRBV5-1
CASSIGVRRLAGGPGYNEQFF | TGTGCCAGTAGTATAGGAGTGAGACGTCTAGCGGGAGGGCCGGGTTACAATGAGCAGTTCTTC | TRBD2 | TRBJ2-1 | . | TRBV19
CASSFRETEAFF | TGTGCCAGCAGTTTCCGAGAGACTGAAGCTTTCTTT | . | TRBJ1-1 | . | TRBV28
CASSLSGRGYNEQFF | TGTGCCAGCAGCTTGAGCGGGAGGGGCTACAATGAGCAGTTCTTC | TRBD2 | TRBJ2-1 | . | TRBV7-2
CASSQQGGLGNQPQHF | TGCGCCAGCAGCCAACAGGGTGGGCTTGGCAATCAGCCCCAGCATTTT | . | TRBJ1-5 | . | TRBV4-1
CASSTWTQGTDTQYF | TGTGCCAGCAGCACCTGGACTCAAGGCACAGATACGCAGTATTTT | . | TRBJ2-3 | . | TRBV5-4
CASSPRDRANEKLFF | TGTGCCAGCAGCCCCCGGGACAGGGCTAATGAAAAACTGTTTTTT | TRBD1 | TRBJ1-4 | . | TRBV7-8
CAGRAAANTGELFF | TGTGCCGGCCGGGCAGCGGCGAACACCGGGGAGCTGTTTTTT | . | TRBJ2-2 | once | TRBV28
CASSPSLNEQFF | TGTGCCAGCAGCCCTTCCCTCAATGAGCAGTTCTTC | . | TRBJ2-1 | . | TRBV11-2
CASSLAVGQSLNAGELFF | TGTGCCAGCAGCTTAGCGGTTGGACAATCTCTAAACGCCGGGGAGCTGTTTTTT | . | TRBJ2-2 | . | TRBV7-8
CATRDRGSDTQYF | TGTGCCACCAGGGACAGGGGATCAGATACGCAGTATTTT | TRBD1 | TRBJ2-3 | . | TRBV19
CASSDEQGYSGANVLTF | TGTGCCAGCAGTGACGAACAGGGGTACTCTGGGGCCAACGTCCTGACTTTC | TRBD1 | TRBJ2-6 | . | TRBV6-1
CAIRVSTGPTDTQYF | TGTGCCATCAGGGTGTCGACAGGGCCCACAGATACGCAGTATTTT | TRBD1 | TRBJ2-3 | . | TRBV10-3
CASSLFGGLAGVWGTDTQYF | TGTGCCAGCAGTTTATTCGGAGGGCTAGCGGGTGTCTGGGGCACAGATACGCAGTATTTT | TRBD2 | TRBJ2-3 | . | TRBV27
CASSLLPDRGYEQYF | TGTGCCAGCAGTTTACTGCCGGACAGGGGTTACGAGCAGTACTTC | TRBD1 | TRBJ2-7 | . | TRBV27
CAIRSKGAGGNTGELFF | TGTGCCATCAGATCAAAGGGAGCGGGAGGGAACACCGGGGAGCTGTTTTTT | TRBD2 | TRBJ2-2 | . | TRBV10-3
CASSPRPYRGTGTDTQYF | TGTGCCAGCAGCCCACGTCCGTACAGGGGAACGGGCACAGATACGCAGTATTTT | TRBD1 | TRBJ2-3 | once | TRBV7-2
CASSIASTDTQYF | TGTGCCAGTAGTATAGCATCCACAGATACGCAGTATTTT | . | TRBJ2-3 | . | TRBV19
CASSAGNSGANVLTF | TGTGCCAGCAGTGCTGGCAACTCTGGGGCCAACGTCCTGACTTTC | . | TRBJ2-6 | . | TRBV6-4
CASSVLPSGVQETQYF | TGTGCCAGCAGCGTATTACCTAGCGGAGTTCAAGAGACCCAGTACTTC | TRBD2 | TRBJ2-5 | . | TRBV9
CASSFRAGGPVDTQYF | TGTGCCAGCAGCTTTAGAGCGGGAGGGCCGGTAGATACGCAGTATTTT | TRBD2 | TRBJ2-3 | . | TRBV7-9
CAISAGRTGTGIEQYF | TGTGCCATCAGTGCCGGCCGGACCGGGACAGGCATCGAGCAGTACTTC | TRBD1 | TRBJ2-7 | . | TRBV10-3
CASSTDRGPGELFF | TGTGCCAGTAGTACAGACAGGGGCCCCGGGGAGCTGTTTTTT | TRBD1 | TRBJ2-2 | . | TRBV19
CASSLASTSGRVRVTDTQYF | TGTGCCAGCAGCTTAGCCTCGACTAGCGGGAGAGTTAGAGTGACAGATACGCAGTATTTT | TRBD2 | TRBJ2-3 | few | TRBV7-6
CASSLGTSGTSTDTQYF | TGCGCCAGCAGCTTGGGGACTAGCGGAACTAGCACAGATACGCAGTATTTT | TRBD2 | TRBJ2-3 | . | TRBV5-1
CASSETQNYGYTF | TGTGCCAGCAGTGAAACACAGAACTATGGCTACACCTTC | . | TRBJ1-2 | few | TRBV6-1
CASSPKTESEAFF | TGTGCCAGCTCACCAAAGACAGAGAGTGAAGCTTTCTTT | . | TRBJ1-1 | . | TRBV18
CASSRSGVSLYEQYF | TGTGCCAGCAGCAGATCGGGAGTATCCTTGTACGAGCAGTACTTC | . | TRBJ2-7 | . | TRBV21-1
CSVRQSIYEQYF | TGCAGCGTTCGACAATCGATCTACGAGCAGTACTTC | . | TRBJ2-7 | . | TRBV29-1
CASTRTGVSTEAFF | TGTGCCAGCACCCGGACAGGGGTGAGCACTGAAGCTTTCTTT | TRBD1 | TRBJ1-1 | few | TRBV6-5
CASSPPQGGTGELFF | TGTGCCAGCAGTCCACCCCAGGGGGGCACCGGGGAGCTGTTTTTT | . | TRBJ2-2 | . | TRBV28
CASSTGPGEKLFF | TGTGCCAGCTCAACGGGCCCGGGAGAAAAACTGTTTTTT | . | TRBJ1-4 | . | TRBV18
CASTGLIYGYTF | TGTGCCAGCACTGGGCTCATTTATGGCTACACCTTC | . | TRBJ1-2 | . | TRBV28
CASSFGGGTDTQYF | TGTGCCAGCAGCTTCGGGGGTGGCACAGATACGCAGTATTTT | . | TRBJ2-3 | . | TRBV7-9
CASSDPTGTSGSYNEQFF | TGTGCTAGCAGCGACCCGACTGGGACTAGCGGATCCTACAATGAGCAGTTCTTC | TRBD2 | TRBJ2-1 | once | TRBV7-7
CASSLKHEKLFF | TGTGCCAGCAGCTTAAAGCACGAAAAACTGTTTTTT | . | TRBJ1-4 | few | TRBV7-9